This T cell receptor beta chain was retrieved from a study of blood T cells in healthy people across ages. PCR was performed a second time for roughly 7 to 11 cycles using a sample-barcoded 5' primer and a J-beta primer mix. TCRdb reprocessed the 5' RACE reads via MiXCR and lists one record per CDR3 protein. In the table there are roughly 830,000 distinct CDR3 sequences, 62% of which are singletons. CDR1 is MNHEY and CDR2 is SVGAGI in the germline V gene. CDR3 length equals 15 residues. V lost 0 bases and J 1 base, leaving 7 bases between the germline ends. General study points: From one million sequenced T cells, diversity estimates were lower bounds.

With regard to this clonotype: Its antigen is as yet unknown.

This TCR was recovered from a man under 40 in good health. The chain recombines TRBV6-5 with TRBJ1-5; D perhaps matches TRBD1 (6 bases). Sequences were obtained from blood. CDR3 amino acids: CASSYSQGSNQPQHF. The CDR3 DNA reads as TGTGCCAGCAGTTACTCCCAGGGGAGCAATCAGCCCCAGCATTTT.